This TCR beta chain originates from a study of cytomegalovirus exposure and HLA in healthy donors. This CDR3 region has 15 residues. Trimming removed 0 bases at V and 10 bases at J, with 18 bases between. Germline-derived CDR1 and CDR2 are MNHEY and SVGAGI. This clone has only a few counts. Use of 60 Vbeta and 13 Jbeta primers characterized the PCR. Profiling relied on immunoSEQ multiplex PCR, and the TCRdb table lists in-frame clones only, not all of them. The sample lists approximately 110,000 clones; 80% were seen once. The TCR comes from a man between 50 and 59 years old in good health and CMV-seronegative. The chain employs TRBV6-5 and TRBJ2-5, with D possibly TRBD2 on 6 matching bases. The source material was PBMCs. CDR3 coding DNA: TGTGCCAGCAGTTACTCGAGATCGGCCGGGGGTAGCCAGTACTTC. It encodes CASSYSRSAGGSQYF.